These T cell receptor beta chains were read from a single sample in a study of CD8 T cells in ankylosing spondylitis. TCRdb analysed the 5' RACE reads with MiXCR anew, one entry per CDR3 protein. The top ten hold approximately 15% of the sample, which has 190,000 or so distinct CDR3 sequences, about 13% seen once. The sequenced sample consisted of blood, either unsorted or a sorted T cell fraction (not recorded which). These receptors were taken from a male donor with ankylosing spondylitis or in good health (not recorded which). Each CDR3 is given with its conserved first and last residue. A D gene is named only where the DNA matches it firmly. Rows may omit the clone size; those that give it use once, few, many or a size class.

>-|15|TRBJ1-4|few|TRBV4-1
CASSFAYGRGEKLFF
TGCGCCAGCAGTTTCGCTTACGGGCGAGGAGAAAAACTGTTTTTT
>-|16|TRBJ2-5|once|TRBV4-1
CASSRTSGGGGETQYF
TGCGCCAGCAGCCGGACATCAGGTGGAGGGGGAGAGACCCAGTACTTC
>-|13|TRBJ2-2|few|TRBV7-8
CAIISGNTGELFF
TGTGCCATTATTAGCGGCAACACCGGGGAGCTGTTTTTT
>-|14|TRBJ1-5|-|TRBV12-3/TRBV12-4
CASNLGRDGQPQHF
TGTGCCAGCAACCTAGGAAGGGATGGGCAGCCCCAGCATTTT
>-|15|TRBJ2-7|-|TRBV5-1
CASSLYGGSTYEQYF
TGCGCCAGCAGCTTGTACGGCGGGTCGACCTACGAGCAGTACTTC
>TRBD2|16|TRBJ2-3|-|TRBV6-1
CASSEALGLAGAQQYF
TGTGCCAGCAGTGAAGCATTAGGACTAGCGGGGGCCCAACAGTATTTT
>-|14|TRBJ2-1|few|TRBV2
CASILQGQGDEQFF
TGTGCCAGCATCCTTCAGGGGCAGGGTGATGAGCAGTTCTTC
>-|13|TRBJ2-7|few|TRBV29-1
CSVEYPDSYEQYF
TGCAGCGTTGAATATCCGGATTCCTACGAGCAGTACTTC
>TRBD2|17|TRBJ2-2|few|TRBV10-3
CAVFRLAGGARTGELFF
TGTGCCGTTTTTAGACTAGCGGGGGGAGCACGCACCGGGGAGCTGTTTTTT
>-|14|TRBJ2-5|-|TRBV6-1
CASRSPGLQETQYF
TGTGCCAGCAGGTCTCCAGGGCTTCAAGAGACCCAGTACTTC
>-|17|TRBJ1-6|many|TRBV12-3/TRBV12-4
CASSFRGLGGSNSPLHF
TGTGCCAGCAGCTTCAGGGGTTTGGGGGGATCTAATTCACCCCTCCACTTT
>TRBD1|12|TRBJ1-6|-|TRBV4-1
CASSQDGRDRHF
TGCGCCAGCAGCCAAGATGGGAGGGACAGACACTTT
>-|14|TRBJ2-1|few|TRBV7-9
CASSWKTSYNEQFF
TGTGCCAGCAGCTGGAAAACGTCCTACAATGAGCAGTTCTTC
>TRBD1|14|TRBJ2-4|-|TRBV10-1
CASSPTGEDNIQYF
TGCGCCAGCAGTCCCACAGGGGAAGACAACATTCAGTACTTC
>TRBD2|16|TRBJ2-1|-|TRBV6-5
CASSYPGSGRVDEQFF
TGTGCCAGCAGTTACCCAGGGAGCGGGAGGGTGGATGAGCAGTTCTTC
>TRBD2|15|TRBJ2-7|-|TRBV9
CASSVTSDPSYEQYF
TGTGCCAGCAGCGTTACTAGCGATCCGTCCTACGAGCAGTACTTC
>-|14|TRBJ2-7|-|TRBV4-2
CASSHLQGPYEQYF
TGTGCCAGCAGCCATCTACAGGGTCCCTACGAGCAGTACTTC
>TRBD2|15|TRBJ2-3|-|TRBV20-1
CSARTREGRTDTQYF
TGCAGTGCTAGGACCAGGGAGGGAAGGACAGATACGCAGTATTTT
>TRBD1|15|TRBJ2-1|-|TRBV9
CASSDPGQGDNEQFF
TGTGCCAGCAGCGATCCGGGACAGGGAGACAATGAGCAGTTCTTC
>TRBD2|15|TRBJ2-1|-|TRBV7-8
CASTLWREGLDEQFF
TGTGCCAGCACCCTCTGGCGGGAGGGCCTCGATGAGCAGTTCTTC
>-|13|TRBJ2-7|-|TRBV14
CASSQARSYEQYF
TGTGCCAGCAGCCAAGCAAGGTCCTACGAGCAGTACTTC
>TRBD1|14|TRBJ2-7|-|TRBV4-1
CASSNQGAPYEQYF
TGCGCCAGCAGCAACCAGGGGGCCCCCTACGAGCAGTACTTC
>-|15|TRBJ1-1|-|TRBV4-2
CASSQGENSNTEAFF
TGTGCCAGCAGCCAAGGGGAGAACTCGAACACTGAAGCTTTCTTT
>-|13|TRBJ2-1|few|TRBV24-1
CATSSGTRNEQFF
TGTGCCACCAGCAGCGGGACACGGAATGAGCAGTTCTTC
>-|12|TRBJ1-1|many|TRBV9
CASSGGGTEAFF
TGTGCCAGCAGCGGGGGAGGCACTGAAGCTTTCTTT
>TRBD1|13|TRBJ2-7|many|TRBV29-1
CSYRDRDAYEQYF
TGCAGCTACCGGGACAGGGACGCATACGAGCAGTACTTC
>-|15|TRBJ1-2|-|TRBV2
CASGATGAPNYGYTF
TGTGCCAGCGGCGCAACCGGGGCTCCTAACTATGGCTACACCTTC
>-|15|TRBJ1-2|-|TRBV11-2
CASSLSIGGDYGYTF
TGTGCCAGCAGCTTATCGATCGGCGGAGACTATGGCTACACCTTC
>-|15|TRBJ1-4|many|TRBV5-1
CASSSRAATNEKLFF
TGCGCCAGCAGCTCCCGGGCCGCAACTAATGAAAAACTGTTTTTT
>TRBD2|15|TRBJ2-7|few|TRBV27
CASSLGGGLGYEQYF
TGTGCCAGCAGTTTAGGAGGGGGACTAGGCTACGAGCAGTACTTC
>TRBD2|15|TRBJ2-7|-|TRBV20-1
CSAKRPRTSGNEQYF
TGCAGTGCTAAGCGCCCCAGGACTAGCGGGAACGAGCAGTACTTC
>-|14|TRBJ1-3|-|TRBV12-3/TRBV12-4
CASDKTESGNTIYF
TGTGCCAGCGATAAGACAGAGTCTGGAAACACCATATATTTT
>-|15|TRBJ2-3|few|TRBV14
CASSQVGGKADTQYF
TGTGCCAGCAGCCAAGTTGGTGGGAAGGCAGATACGCAGTATTTT
>TRBD1|16|TRBJ2-1|-|TRBV4-1
CASSHTGDRAYNEQFF
TGCGCCAGCAGCCACACAGGGGATCGCGCCTACAATGAGCAGTTCTTC
>-|12|TRBJ2-1|few|TRBV29-1
CSVEGEYNEQFF
TGCAGCGTTGAGGGGGAGTACAATGAGCAGTTCTTC